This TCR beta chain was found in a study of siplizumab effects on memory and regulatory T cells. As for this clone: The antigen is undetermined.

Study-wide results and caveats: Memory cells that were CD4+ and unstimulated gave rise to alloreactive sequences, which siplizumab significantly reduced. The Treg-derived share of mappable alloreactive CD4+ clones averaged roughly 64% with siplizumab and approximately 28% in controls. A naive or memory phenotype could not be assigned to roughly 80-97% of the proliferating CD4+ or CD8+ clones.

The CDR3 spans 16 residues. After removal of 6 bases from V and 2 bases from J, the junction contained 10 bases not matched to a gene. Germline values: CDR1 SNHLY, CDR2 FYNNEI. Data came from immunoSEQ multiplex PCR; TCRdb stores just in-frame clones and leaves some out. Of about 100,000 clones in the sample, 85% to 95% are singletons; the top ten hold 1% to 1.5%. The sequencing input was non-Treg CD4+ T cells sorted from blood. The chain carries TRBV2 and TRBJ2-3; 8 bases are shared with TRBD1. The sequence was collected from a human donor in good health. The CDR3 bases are TGTGCCAGCAGCGGTGACAGGGGCCCCACCACAGATACGCAGTATTTT. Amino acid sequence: CASSGDRGPTTDTQYF.